This T cell receptor (beta chain) was recovered during a study of T cell changes during pregnancy in multiple sclerosis. The V gene's germline CDR1 is MNHEY and CDR2 SVGAGI. This CDR3 spans 14 amino acids. V trimming: 7 bases; J trimming: 6 bases; junction bases outside the gene matches: 7. Measured with immunoSEQ multiplex PCR; TCRdb has only the in-frame clones, and not every one. The sample holds roughly 65,000 clones, approximately 90% seen once. The TCR comes from a female donor in good health, enrolled as a control in a pregnancy study. The specimen comprised peripheral blood, sampled in the third trimester of pregnancy. This chain joins TRBV6-5 and TRBJ1-5; 9 bases match TRBD1. This chain's CDR3 is CASTPGQGGQPQHF. CDR3 in DNA: TGTGCCAGCACCCCGGGACAGGGAGGTCAGCCCCAGCATTTT.